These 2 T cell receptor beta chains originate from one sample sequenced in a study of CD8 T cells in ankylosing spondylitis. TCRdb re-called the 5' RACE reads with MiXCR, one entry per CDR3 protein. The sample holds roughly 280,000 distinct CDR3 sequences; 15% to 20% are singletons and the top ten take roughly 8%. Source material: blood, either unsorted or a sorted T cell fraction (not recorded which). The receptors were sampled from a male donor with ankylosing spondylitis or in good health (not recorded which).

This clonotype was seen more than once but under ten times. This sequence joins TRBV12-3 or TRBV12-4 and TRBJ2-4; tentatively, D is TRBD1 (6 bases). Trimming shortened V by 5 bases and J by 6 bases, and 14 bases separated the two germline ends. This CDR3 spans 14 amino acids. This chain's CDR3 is CASSLAGAGNIQYF. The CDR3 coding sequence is TGTGCCAGCAGTCTCGCAGGGGCGGGAAACATTCAGTACTTC.

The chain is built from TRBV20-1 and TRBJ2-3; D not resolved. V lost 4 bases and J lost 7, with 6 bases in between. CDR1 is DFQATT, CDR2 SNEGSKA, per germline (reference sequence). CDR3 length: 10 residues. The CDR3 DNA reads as TGCAGTGCTACCGCGTATACGCAGTATTTT. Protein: CSATAYTQYF.